Listed below are T cell receptor beta chains from one sample, sequenced in a study of T-cell memory formation after mild COVID-19. TCRdb itself ran the 5' RACE reads through MiXCR, one entry per CDR3 protein. The sample lists about 200,000 distinct CDR3 sequences, roughly 17% occurring once. Source material: PBMCs or a T cell subset sorted from them (not recorded which). The receptor set was obtained from an adult woman who had mild COVID-19 (a few samples of this study predate the infection). Cell type and time point are not known. CDR3s include the opening cysteine and the closing phenylalanine or tryptophan. D genes are given only for firm matches. Expanded clones are given a class, and other clones once, few, many or no size at all.

abundance: .; v_gene: TRBV25-1; d_gene: .; j_gene: TRBJ1-1; CDR3nt: TGTGCCAGCAGTGAAGCAGGGATGGGGGGAACTGAAGCTTTCTTT; CDR3aa: CASSEAGMGGTEAFF
abundance: many; v_gene: TRBV12-3/TRBV12-4; d_gene: .; j_gene: TRBJ2-5; CDR3nt: TGTGCCAGCACCCAGGCGGGGACCCAGTACTTC; CDR3aa: CASTQAGTQYF
abundance: .; v_gene: TRBV24-1; d_gene: .; j_gene: TRBJ2-2; CDR3nt: TGTGCCACCAGTGAGCCACCCTCGGGGCTGTTTTTT; CDR3aa: CATSEPPSGLFF
abundance: .; v_gene: TRBV29-1; d_gene: .; j_gene: TRBJ1-1; CDR3nt: TGCAGCGTTGAGGTAAGGGGCAGTGACACTGAAGCTTTCTTT; CDR3aa: CSVEVRGSDTEAFF
abundance: few; v_gene: TRBV5-1; d_gene: .; j_gene: TRBJ1-1; CDR3nt: TGCGCCAGCAGAAGAGGGGACCTGAACACTGAAGCTTTCTTT; CDR3aa: CASRRGDLNTEAFF
abundance: .; v_gene: TRBV12-3/TRBV12-4; d_gene: .; j_gene: TRBJ2-1; CDR3nt: TGTGCCAGCAGTTTGGGGAGGGGGACTTCCGAAAATGAGCAGTTCTTC; CDR3aa: CASSLGRGTSENEQFF
abundance: few; v_gene: TRBV7-2; d_gene: .; j_gene: TRBJ1-1; CDR3nt: TGTGCCAGCAGGGTCAGGGGAGTGAACACTGAAGCTTTCTTT; CDR3aa: CASRVRGVNTEAFF
abundance: .; v_gene: TRBV9; d_gene: .; j_gene: TRBJ1-2; CDR3nt: TGTGCCAGCAGCGTAGGCATCGGTACGTCTAACTATGGCTACACCTTC; CDR3aa: CASSVGIGTSNYGYTF
abundance: few; v_gene: TRBV9; d_gene: TRBD2; j_gene: TRBJ2-1; CDR3nt: TGTGCCAGCAGCGTAGACCCCTTCCCCCTGACTAGCGGGAGCGCGAATGAGCAGTTCTTC; CDR3aa: CASSVDPFPLTSGSANEQFF
abundance: .; v_gene: TRBV5-1; d_gene: TRBD2; j_gene: TRBJ2-3; CDR3nt: TGCGCCAGCAGCTTGGGTCGTTGGGCTAGCGGGAGTGGAACAGATACGCAGTATTTT; CDR3aa: CASSLGRWASGSGTDTQYF
abundance: few; v_gene: TRBV7-9; d_gene: TRBD1; j_gene: TRBJ2-1; CDR3nt: TGTGCCAGCAGCCACAGGGGGACGAGCTCCTACAATGAGCAGTTCTTC; CDR3aa: CASSHRGTSSYNEQFF
abundance: many; v_gene: TRBV18; d_gene: .; j_gene: TRBJ2-3; CDR3nt: TGTGCCAGCAGCCCATCAAGCACAGATACGCAGTATTTT; CDR3aa: CASSPSSTDTQYF
abundance: few; v_gene: TRBV5-1; d_gene: .; j_gene: TRBJ1-1; CDR3nt: TGCGCCAGCAAACAGGAGACGGAAGCTTTCTTT; CDR3aa: CASKQETEAFF
abundance: .; v_gene: TRBV29-1; d_gene: TRBD1; j_gene: TRBJ1-1; CDR3nt: TGCAGCGTTGCGGGGACAGGGGAAGCTTTCTTT; CDR3aa: CSVAGTGEAFF
abundance: .; v_gene: TRBV20-1; d_gene: .; j_gene: TRBJ2-2; CDR3nt: TGCAGTGCACCGACTGTTTTTTCCGGGGAGCTGTTTTTT; CDR3aa: CSAPTVFSGELFF
abundance: few; v_gene: TRBV10-3; d_gene: TRBD1; j_gene: TRBJ1-2; CDR3nt: TGTGCCATCAGTGAGGGGACAGGGGCTAACTATGGCTACACCTTC; CDR3aa: CAISEGTGANYGYTF
abundance: few; v_gene: TRBV29-1; d_gene: .; j_gene: TRBJ1-1; CDR3nt: TGCAGCGTTGAGAGGGTCGTGGCGAACACTGAAGCTTTCTTT; CDR3aa: CSVERVVANTEAFF
abundance: few; v_gene: TRBV3-1; d_gene: TRBD2; j_gene: TRBJ2-2; CDR3nt: TGTGCCAGCAGCCGAGGACTAGTTGACACCGGGGAGCTGTTTTTT; CDR3aa: CASSRGLVDTGELFF
abundance: few; v_gene: TRBV10-2; d_gene: .; j_gene: TRBJ2-5; CDR3nt: TGCGCCAGCAGTGAGTCGGGTTGGGTGACCCAGTACTTC; CDR3aa: CASSESGWVTQYF
abundance: .; v_gene: TRBV30; d_gene: TRBD2; j_gene: TRBJ2-5; CDR3nt: TGTGCCTGGAGTTCCTTGGGGAGGGCGGAAGAGACCCAGTACTTC; CDR3aa: CAWSSLGRAEETQYF
abundance: many; v_gene: TRBV5-1; d_gene: .; j_gene: TRBJ2-5; CDR3nt: TGCGCCAGCAGCTTGGTCGGGGGAGAGACCCAGTACTTC; CDR3aa: CASSLVGGETQYF
abundance: .; v_gene: TRBV18; d_gene: .; j_gene: TRBJ2-5; CDR3nt: TGTGCCAGCTCGAATCAGAACCGACAAGAGACCCAGTACTTC; CDR3aa: CASSNQNRQETQYF
abundance: few; v_gene: TRBV7-9; d_gene: .; j_gene: TRBJ2-7; CDR3nt: TGTGCCAGCAGACCCCTTTACGAGCAGTACTTC; CDR3aa: CASRPLYEQYF
abundance: .; v_gene: TRBV2; d_gene: TRBD1; j_gene: TRBJ2-2; CDR3nt: TGTGCCAGCGAGAAGGACAGGGTATACACCGGGGAGCTGTTTTTT; CDR3aa: CASEKDRVYTGELFF
abundance: .; v_gene: TRBV7-2; d_gene: .; j_gene: TRBJ2-3; CDR3nt: TGTGCCAGCAGCCGGTCGAATCAGGCGCAGTATTTT; CDR3aa: CASSRSNQAQYF
abundance: few; v_gene: TRBV5-6; d_gene: .; j_gene: TRBJ1-4; CDR3nt: TGTGCCAGCAGCCGCAGACAGACTGGGAATGAAAAACTGTTTTTT; CDR3aa: CASSRRQTGNEKLFF
abundance: .; v_gene: TRBV7-9; d_gene: .; j_gene: TRBJ2-1; CDR3nt: TGTGCCAGCAGCTTAGAAACGGGCAGGTCTGAGCAGTTCTTC; CDR3aa: CASSLETGRSEQFF
abundance: many; v_gene: TRBV15; d_gene: TRBD1; j_gene: TRBJ1-2; CDR3nt: TGTGCCACCAGCTCCAGATACGGACAGGGACATGGCTACACCTTC; CDR3aa: CATSSRYGQGHGYTF
abundance: .; v_gene: TRBV19; d_gene: TRBD1; j_gene: TRBJ1-5; CDR3nt: TGTGCCAGCGTCACCGGGACAGGGGTAGGGCAGCCCCAGCATTTT; CDR3aa: CASVTGTGVGQPQHF
abundance: .; v_gene: TRBV7-2; d_gene: TRBD2; j_gene: TRBJ2-3; CDR3nt: TGTGCCAGCAGCTCGGGACTAGCGGGGTTCCCCCTCAGGGATACGCAGTATTTT; CDR3aa: CASSSGLAGFPLRDTQYF
abundance: few; v_gene: TRBV6-5; d_gene: TRBD1; j_gene: TRBJ2-7; CDR3nt: TGTGCCAGCAGTTATAGTCAGCGGACAGGGGTTATCTACGAGCAGTACTTC; CDR3aa: CASSYSQRTGVIYEQYF
abundance: many; v_gene: TRBV12-3/TRBV12-4; d_gene: .; j_gene: TRBJ2-2; CDR3nt: TGTGCCAGCAGTTTCGTGCCTAACGGGGAGCTGTTTTTT; CDR3aa: CASSFVPNGELFF
abundance: few; v_gene: TRBV24-1; d_gene: TRBD2; j_gene: TRBJ2-1; CDR3nt: TGTGCCACCAGTGGCACCACCGGGACTAGCGGGCGATCCTACAATGAGCAGTTCTTC; CDR3aa: CATSGTTGTSGRSYNEQFF
abundance: many; v_gene: TRBV12-3/TRBV12-4; d_gene: TRBD1; j_gene: TRBJ2-7; CDR3nt: TGTGCCAGCAGTTTTTCCAGGGGGCAAGACGAGCAGTACTTC; CDR3aa: CASSFSRGQDEQYF
abundance: few; v_gene: TRBV2; d_gene: TRBD2; j_gene: TRBJ2-5; CDR3nt: TGTGCCAGCAGGGTAGCGGGAGTTGAGACCCAGTACTTC; CDR3aa: CASRVAGVETQYF
abundance: .; v_gene: TRBV6-1; d_gene: TRBD1; j_gene: TRBJ1-5; CDR3nt: TGTGCCAGCAGTCCGACAATGGACAGGCGTAATCAGCCCCAGCATTTT; CDR3aa: CASSPTMDRRNQPQHF
abundance: many; v_gene: TRBV11-2; d_gene: .; j_gene: TRBJ2-3; CDR3nt: TGTGCCAGCAGCTTATGGGGGGCAGATACGCAGTATTTT; CDR3aa: CASSLWGADTQYF
abundance: .; v_gene: TRBV24-1; d_gene: .; j_gene: TRBJ2-3; CDR3nt: TGTGCCACCTCAACAACAGATACGAAGTATTTT; CDR3aa: CATSTTDTKYF
abundance: .; v_gene: TRBV7-2; d_gene: .; j_gene: TRBJ1-3; CDR3nt: TGTGCCAGCACCTCCCTCGGGCAGCACTCTGGAAACACCATATATTTT; CDR3aa: CASTSLGQHSGNTIYF
abundance: .; v_gene: TRBV20-1; d_gene: TRBD2; j_gene: TRBJ2-1; CDR3nt: TGCAGTGCTAGAGTCGGAGGCGGGAGTGAGCAGTTCTTC; CDR3aa: CSARVGGGSEQFF
abundance: few; v_gene: TRBV6-5; d_gene: .; j_gene: TRBJ2-2; CDR3nt: TGTGCCAGCCGGCAGGGGGGTACCGGGGAGCTGTTTTTT; CDR3aa: CASRQGGTGELFF
abundance: many; v_gene: TRBV4-3; d_gene: .; j_gene: TRBJ2-3; CDR3nt: TGCGCCAGCAGCCAAGGGTCGGGGTGGATTGGGGGCACAGATACGCAGTATTTT; CDR3aa: CASSQGSGWIGGTDTQYF